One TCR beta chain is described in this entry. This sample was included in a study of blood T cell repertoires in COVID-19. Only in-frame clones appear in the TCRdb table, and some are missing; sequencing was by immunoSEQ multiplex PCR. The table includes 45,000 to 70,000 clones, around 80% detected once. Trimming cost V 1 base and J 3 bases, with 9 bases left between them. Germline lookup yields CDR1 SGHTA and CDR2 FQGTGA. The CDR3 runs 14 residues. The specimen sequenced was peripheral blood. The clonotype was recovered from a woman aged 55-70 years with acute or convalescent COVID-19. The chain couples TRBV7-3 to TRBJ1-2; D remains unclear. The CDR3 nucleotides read TGTGCCAGCAGCTTAAGCAGGTCCGACTATGGCTACACCTTC. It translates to CASSLSRSDYGYTF.